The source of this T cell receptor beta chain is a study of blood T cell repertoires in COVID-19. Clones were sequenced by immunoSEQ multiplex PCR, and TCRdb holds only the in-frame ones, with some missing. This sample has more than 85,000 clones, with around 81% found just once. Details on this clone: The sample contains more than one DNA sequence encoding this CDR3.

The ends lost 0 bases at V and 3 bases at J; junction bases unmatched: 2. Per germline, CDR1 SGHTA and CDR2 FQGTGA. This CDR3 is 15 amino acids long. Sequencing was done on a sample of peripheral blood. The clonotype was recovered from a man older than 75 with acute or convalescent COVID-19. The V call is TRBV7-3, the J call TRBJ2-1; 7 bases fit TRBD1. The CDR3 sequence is CASSLTGDSYNEQFF. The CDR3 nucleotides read TGTGCCAGCAGCTTAACGGGGGACAGCTACAATGAGCAGTTCTTC. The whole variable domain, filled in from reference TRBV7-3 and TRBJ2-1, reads GAGVSQTPSNKVTEKGKYVELRCDPISGHTALYWYRQSLGQGPEFLIYFQGTGAADDSGLPNDRFFAVRPEGSVSTLKIQRTERGDSAVYLCASSLTGDSYNEQFFGPGTRLTVL.